The clone carrying this T cell receptor (beta chain) has a single count. What it recognizes is unknown. TCRdb's table, derived via immunoSEQ multiplex PCR, lists solely in-frame clones and lacks some. The sample lists hundreds of thousands of clones, about 96% occurring once. The CDR3 has 17 residues. CDR1 and CDR2 (germline): SEHNR, FQNEAQ (reference sequence). The V segment lost 6 bases and the J segment 0 bases; nucleotides outside the gene matches: 10. The entry originates in a study of shared clonotypes between healthy human individuals. Broader study findings: Rarefaction analysis demonstrated incomplete sorted-subset sequencing notwithstanding large depth.

The clonotype was recovered from a woman in her thirties in good health. Sequences were obtained from naive CD4+ T cells sorted from blood. The sample's subset: CD45RA+ positively selected. The rearrangement joins TRBV7-9 to TRBJ2-7, with 11 positions matching TRBD2. DNA for the CDR3: TGTGCCAGCAGATCCTGGACTAGCGGGCAGGACTCCTACGAGCAGTACTTC. It specifies CASRSWTSGQDSYEQYF.